This entry describes one T cell receptor beta chain. This specimen comes from a study of control samples from healthy donors and cancer patients. Germline V gene sequence: CDR1 SGHRS, CDR2 YFSETQ. The CDR3 runs 17 residues. V was pared by 0 bases and J by 4 bases, with 10 bases of the junction left unmatched. Sequenced by immunoSEQ multiplex PCR; TCRdb stores in-frame clones only, minus some. This table holds around 13,000 clones, around 94% found once. The sequence came from a man older than 75 with lung cancer. The V gene is TRBV5-1, the J gene TRBJ2-5; 9 bases are shared with TRBD1. The sample comprised PBMCs. The CDR3, as DNA: TGCGCCAGCAGCTTGGTCCTGGGACAGGGAAGGAGAGAGACCCAGTACTTC. It is translated as CASSLVLGQGRRETQYF.